The 30 T cell receptor beta chains listed next were all sequenced from one sample in a study of patients and donors after allogeneic stem cell transplantation. TCRdb re-analysed the RT-PCR reads in MiXCR, keeping a single row per CDR3 protein. The sample lists roughly 960,000 distinct CDR3 sequences, about a sixth occurring once. Sequences were obtained from blood, either unsorted or a sorted T cell fraction (not recorded which). These receptors originate from a human donor who was either an allogeneic HSCT recipient or a stem cell or donor lymphocyte infusion donor (not recorded which). It is not recorded whose cells these are; they may come from a transplant donor.

The V and J genes are TRBV5-1 and TRBJ2-7; the D call may be TRBD1 or TRBD2 (5 bases each). Germline V gene sequence: CDR1 SGHRS, CDR2 YFSETQ. CDR3 length: 15 amino acids. V gave up 6 bases and J gave up 1 base, with 17 bases separating them. CDR3 nucleotide sequence: TGCGCCAGCAACTCGGGGCAGGGCTTATCCTACGAGCAGTACTTC. Translating gives CASNSGQGLSYEQYF.

In DNA, the CDR3 is TGTGCCAGCAGTTTTGACCGTGGGCTCAATGAGCAGTTCTTC. Residues: CASSFDRGLNEQFF. The chain is built from TRBV6-2 or TRBV6-3 and TRBJ2-1, with unresolved D. The CDR3 has 14 amino acids. The germline V gene encodes CDR1 MNHEY and CDR2 SVGEGT. Trimming stripped 4 bases from V and 6 bases from J, with 13 bases between.

This sequence joins TRBV25-1 and TRBJ2-1; 7 positions match TRBD1. This CDR3 region has 18 residues. After removal of 1 base from V and 0 bases from J, the junction contained 9 bases not matched to a gene. The germline gives CDR1 MGHDK, CDR2 SYGVNS. The CDR3 DNA is TGTGCCAGCAGTGAATCCACCTCCCAGGGGGACTCCTACAATGAGCAGTTCTTC. Translated, it gives CASSESTSQGDSYNEQFF.

CDR3 coding DNA: TGTGCCATCAGTGAGGGGACAGGGCAGTACTTC. This translates into CAISEGTGQYF. J is TRBJ2-7 and V is TRBV10-3; 8 bases agree with TRBD1. CDR3 length: 11 residues. J lost 9 bases, V lost 2 bases, and 0 bases had no gene match. Germline V gene sequence: CDR1 ENHRY, CDR2 SYGVKD.

This clonotype was counted a few times. CDR3 protein: CASRSLRTDTQYF. The CDR3 DNA is TGTGCCAGCAGATCCCTACGCACAGATACGCAGTATTTT. The chain joins TRBV12-3 or TRBV12-4 to TRBJ2-3; D is ambiguous. CDR3 length equals 13 residues. Trimming took 6 bases from V and 1 from J, leaving 8 bases between them.

The chain couples TRBV7-2 to TRBJ1-1; possibly TRBD1 for D (5 bases). CDR3 length: 13 residues. Germline lookup yields CDR1 SGHTA and CDR2 FQGNSA. The V gene lost 2 bases and the J gene lost 7 bases, with 11 bases spanning the gap. The CDR3 is CASSLRGVLEAFF. As DNA, the CDR3 is TGTGCCAGCAGCTTACGAGGGGTCCTTGAAGCTTTCTTT.

This chain joins TRBV25-1 and TRBJ2-7; 11 bases fit TRBD1. CDR1 MGHDK and CDR2 SYGVNS come from the germline V gene. Unmatched junction bases numbered 6, after V lost 6 bases and J lost 5 bases. This CDR3 comprises 14 residues. The CDR3 nucleotides are TGTGCCAGCAGCCACCCGGGACAGGGGGACGAGCAGTACTTC. Translating gives CASSHPGQGDEQYF.

This clonotype was seen only a few times. The rearrangement joins TRBV11-2 to TRBJ2-7, with D possibly TRBD2 on 5 matching bases. CDR3 length equals 15 residues. From germline, CDR1 is SGHAT and CDR2 FQNNGV. The V and J ends lost 5 bases and 1 base respectively, with 15 bases between them. The CDR3 is CASSPQSGSSYEQYF. For the CDR3, the DNA is TGTGCCAGCAGCCCCCAAAGCGGTTCTTCCTACGAGCAGTACTTC.

The J gene is TRBJ2-6, the V gene TRBV5-1; 8 positions agree with TRBD2. The CDR3 totals 17 residues. Trimming removed 0 bases from V and 0 bases from J; junction bases left unmatched: 2. CDR1 and CDR2 from the germline V gene are SGHRS and YFSETQ. The CDR3 coding sequence is TGCGCCAGCAGCTTGGGCAGCGGGAGCTCTGGGGCCAACGTCCTGACTTTC. This translates into CASSLGSGSSGANVLTF.

Only one count was recorded for this clonotype. The chain carries TRBV6-2 or TRBV6-3 and TRBJ1-5; TRBD1 aligns across 9 bases. CDR3 length equals 16 residues. Per the germline V gene, CDR1 is MNHEY and CDR2 is SVGEGT. With V trimmed by 6 bases and J by 4 bases, 10 bases remained unmatched. The CDR3 loop is CASRRDRGEWNQPQHF. The CDR3 nucleotides read TGTGCCAGCAGGCGTGACAGGGGGGAATGGAATCAGCCCCAGCATTTT.

This chain joins TRBV25-1 and TRBJ1-6; D remains ambiguous. CDR3 size: 13 residues. Germline V gene lookup returns CDR1 MGHDK and CDR2 SYGVNS. V was clipped by 0 bases and J by 7 bases, with 4 bases between them. CDR3 nucleotides: TGTGCCAGCAGTGAATATAGGAATTCACCCCTCCACTTT. The encoded protein is CASSEYRNSPLHF.

V gene TRBV30 combines with J gene TRBJ2-5; a weak D match, TRBD1 (5 bases). The germline V gene encodes CDR1 GTSNPN and CDR2 SVGIG (reference sequence). Trimming pared 3 bases from V and 8 bases from J, leaving 16 bases between. The CDR3 loop spans 13 amino acids. This CDR3 reads CAWSSGPQGTQYF. CDR3 sequence (DNA): TGTGCCTGGAGCTCCGGCCCTCAGGGTACCCAGTACTTC.

CDR3 coding DNA: TGTGCCAGCAGTCCCCTCGATGCTAGGGACAATCAGCCCCAGCATTTT. Amino acid sequence: CASSPLDARDNQPQHF. The chain combines TRBV28 with TRBJ1-5; no reliable D call. CDR3 size: 16 residues. Trimming stripped 5 bases from V and 3 bases from J, with 17 bases between. CDR1 and CDR2 (germline): MDHEN, SYDVKM.

The chain recombines TRBV20-1 with TRBJ2-5; 8 bases match TRBD2. The CDR3 sequence is 14 residues long. Germline CDR1 reads DFQATT; CDR2 reads SNEGSKA (reference sequence). Germline trimming cut 0 bases from V and 2 bases from J; bases unmatched to any gene: 2. The CDR3 coding sequence is TGCAGTGCTAGAGATGCGGGGGGACAAGAGACCCAGTACTTC. Its protein is CSARDAGGQETQYF.

The chain carries TRBV20-1 and TRBJ2-7; D is ambiguous. Trimming pared 5 bases from V and 3 bases from J, leaving 17 bases between. The CDR3 sequence is 14 residues long. The germline gives CDR1 DFQATT, CDR2 SNEGSKA (reference sequence). The CDR3 loop reads CSAEQASLSYEQYF. The CDR3 DNA follows: TGCAGTGCTGAGCAGGCCTCCCTCAGCTACGAGCAGTACTTC.

In its sample, this clonotype was seen many times. This chain joins TRBV4-3 and TRBJ2-2; 7 bases are shared with TRBD2. CDR3 length equals 19 residues. V gave up 1 base and J gave up 4 bases; unmatched junction bases: 15. Germline values: CDR1 LGHNA, CDR2 YSLEER. In DNA, the CDR3 is TGCGCCAGCAGCCAAGGGGTCCCGGTCGGGGGGTACGGCACCGGGGAGCTGTTTTTT. Encoded protein: CASSQGVPVGGYGTGELFF.

This clonotype was recorded a few times. The chain combines TRBV12-3 or TRBV12-4 with TRBJ1-2, with 8 bases identical to TRBD1. With 0 bases clipped from V and 4 bases from J, the junction kept 7 bases outside the gene matches. The CDR3 totals 16 residues. CDR3 protein: CASSLAIGQGIYGYTF. The CDR3, as DNA: TGTGCCAGCAGTTTAGCCATCGGACAGGGCATCTATGGCTACACCTTC.

The chain has TRBV7-9 and TRBJ1-1; possible D gene TRBD1, 6 bases. CDR1 and CDR2 from the germline V gene are SEHNR and FQNEAQ (reference sequence). V was pared by 1 base and J by 0 bases, with 9 bases between. CDR3 size: 15 residues. The CDR3 spells CASSLVRTVNTEAFF. CDR3 in DNA: TGTGCCAGCAGCTTAGTTAGGACAGTGAACACTGAAGCTTTCTTT.

This clonotype has a handful of counts. This chain links TRBV3-1 with TRBJ2-7; no reliable D call. Germline V gene sequence: CDR1 LGHDT, CDR2 YNNKEL (reference sequence). The length of the CDR3 is 14 residues. V lost 0 bases, J lost 7 bases, and 13 bases lay in between. The CDR3 nucleotides are TGTGCCAGCAGCCAAGATCTACAGCATAGGGAGCAGTACTTC. Residues: CASSQDLQHREQYF.

There are a few counts of this clonotype. The V call is TRBV25-1, the J call TRBJ1-2; 8 nucleotides line up with TRBD1. Germline-derived CDR1 and CDR2 are MGHDK and SYGVNS. V lost 3 bases to trimming and J lost 5 bases; unmatched junction nucleotides: 8. There are 15 residues in the CDR3. This CDR3 is CASSEQGALGYGYTF. CDR3 sequence (DNA): TGTGCCAGCAGTGAGCAGGGGGCGCTTGGGTATGGCTACACCTTC.

J is TRBJ1-6 and V is TRBV12-3 or TRBV12-4; possibly TRBD1 for D (5 bases). Trimming removed 8 bases from V and 7 bases from J, with 12 bases in between. The CDR3 length is 13 residues. CDR3 coding DNA: TGTGCCAGCGGCGCTTGGGGGAATTCACCCCTCCACTTT. Its protein is CASGAWGNSPLHF.

In its sample, this clonotype was seen many times. CDR3 DNA sequence: TGCGCCAGCAGCCCCCTCCCGTTCCCCAATGAGCAGTTCTTC. Translation: CASSPLPFPNEQFF. The chain carries TRBV5-1 and TRBJ2-1; D remains ambiguous. Germline V CDR1 and CDR2: SGHRS, YFSETQ. The V and J ends lost 4 bases and 6 bases respectively, with 14 bases between them. The CDR3 length is 14 residues.

The genes are TRBV29-1 and TRBJ1-3; D is uncertain. V lost 2 bases to trimming and J lost 2 bases, with 7 bases between them. CDR3 length: 13 amino acids. Per germline, CDR1 SQVTM and CDR2 ANQGSEA. This CDR3 is CSVESPPGNTIYF. CDR3 nucleotide sequence: TGCAGCGTTGAAAGCCCGCCTGGAAACACCATATATTTT.

This clonotype was observed a handful of times. This chain uses TRBV27 with TRBJ2-5; 9 bases fit TRBD2. Germline V gene data show CDR1 as MNHEY and CDR2 as SMNVEV (reference sequence). The CDR3 has 15 amino acids. The ends lost 7 bases at V and 5 bases at J; junction bases unmatched: 11. DNA of the CDR3: TGTGCCAGCAAACGGCGGGAGGGGGCGGCCGAGACCCAGTACTTC. Translated, it gives CASKRREGAAETQYF.

The chain couples TRBV24-1 to TRBJ2-2, with TRBD2 identical over 8 bases. Germline V gives CDR1 KGHDR, CDR2 SFDVKD. Trimming took 1 base from V and 4 from J; bases not matched to a gene: 7. This CDR3 region has 17 residues. CDR3 sequence reads: CATSDFGAGGGTGELFF. CDR3 DNA sequence: TGTGCCACCAGTGATTTCGGGGCGGGAGGCGGCACCGGGGAGCTGTTTTTT.

V and J are TRBV4-1 and TRBJ2-1, with 7 bases matching TRBD2. The junction had 17 bases not matched to a gene; V was cut back by 6 bases and J by 9 bases. The germline CDR1 and CDR2 sequences are MGHRA and YSYEKL. This CDR3 contains 16 residues. Here the CDR3 reads CASRPLLARMLGEQFF. Written as DNA, the CDR3 is TGCGCCAGCAGACCTCTACTAGCGAGGATGCTCGGTGAGCAGTTCTTC.

The chain recombines TRBV27 with TRBJ2-6; 7 positions match TRBD2. J gave up 0 bases and V 2 bases, and 4 bases lay outside the gene matches. CDR3 size: 17 residues. Germline loops: CDR1 MNHEY, CDR2 SMNVEV (reference sequence). The CDR3: CASSLVAGTSGANVLTF. The DNA of the CDR3 is TGTGCCAGCAGTTTAGTAGCGGGTACCTCTGGGGCCAACGTCCTGACTTTC.

The genes are TRBV20-1 and TRBJ2-1; the D is unclear. The CDR3 consists of 11 residues. Germline V gene data show CDR1 as DFQATT and CDR2 as SNEGSKA (reference sequence). V was clipped by 5 bases and J by 6 bases, with 8 bases between them. The CDR3 is CSAGQLNEQFF. The CDR3, as DNA: TGCAGTGCTGGCCAGCTCAATGAGCAGTTCTTC.

V is TRBV2 and J is TRBJ2-7, with TRBD1 matching over 9 bases. V lost 2 bases, J lost 3 bases, and 5 bases stayed unmatched. Germline V CDR1 and CDR2: SNHLY, FYNNEI. The CDR3 loop spans 15 amino acids. CDR3 sequence (DNA): TGTGCCAGCAGTGAAAGGGACAGGGCCAACTACGAGCAGTACTTC. Protein product: CASSERDRANYEQYF.

A word on this clonotype: The missing conserved phenylalanine or tryptophan at the end of this CDR3 makes a read error likely. The rearrangement links TRBV7-9 to TRBJ1-4; D gene uncertain. Per germline, CDR1 SEHNR and CDR2 FQNEAQ (reference sequence). The CDR3 length is 17 residues. The V gene lost 5 bases and the J gene lost 3 bases, with 19 bases spanning the gap. The CDR3 loop is CASSHSRGRGANEKLFS. CDR3 nucleotides: TGTGCCAGCAGCCACTCGCGCGGACGGGGAGCTAATGAAAAACTGTTTTCT.